This record concerns one T cell receptor (beta chain) sequence. Antigen specificity is unknown. The CDR3 spans 14 residues. Germline-derived CDR1 and CDR2 are SEHNR and FQNEAQ (reference sequence). Deletions cut 1 base from V and 2 bases from J, with 7 bases between. This sample is part of a study of identical twins. Points from the study as a whole: The study reached conclusions through statistical analysis that was cross-sectional, not following the same donors. Out-of-frame sharing of TCR alpha in monozygotic twins was underestimated by models.

TCRdb passed the 5' RACE reads through MiXCR, listing each CDR3 protein once. The sample yields roughly 240,000 distinct CDR3 sequences, 7.5% seen once. The sample was also reused in another study, on yellow fever vaccine responses in identical twins.

The sample was CD8+ T cells sorted from blood. The V gene is TRBV7-9, the J gene TRBJ2-3, with D unclear. The clonotype comes from a woman aged 18-29 years in good health. The CDR3 region has the DNA TGTGCCAGCAGCTTAGATAAGTACACAGATACGCAGTATTTT. Protein product: CASSLDKYTDTQYF.